This T cell receptor beta chain was recorded in a study of cytomegalovirus exposure and HLA in healthy donors. Study results and limitations: V- and J-gene trimming in TCR beta was tied to a missense DCLRE1C variant by an analysis performed later. No immune exposure information besides CMV serostatus was available.

Concerning this clone itself: Its antigen remains unidentified.

Each donor was healthy, and each was a bone marrow donor. PCR employed 60 Vbeta and 13 Jbeta primers. Clones were sequenced by immunoSEQ multiplex PCR, and TCRdb holds only the in-frame ones, with some missing. The sample has fewer than 300,000 clones; 80% are singletons. The CDR3 totals 15 residues. Trimming took off 2 bases at V and 8 bases at J, with 16 bases between the two ends. CDR1 and CDR2 (germline): MDHEN, SYDVKM. Sequences were obtained from PBMCs. The sequence came from a girl between 2 and 10 years old in good health and CMV-seronegative. V and J are TRBV28 and TRBJ2-1; maybe TRBD1 (6 bases). CDR3 sequence: CASSLSTGWADEQFF. As DNA, the CDR3 is TGTGCCAGCAGTTTAAGTACAGGGTGGGCCGATGAGCAGTTCTTC.